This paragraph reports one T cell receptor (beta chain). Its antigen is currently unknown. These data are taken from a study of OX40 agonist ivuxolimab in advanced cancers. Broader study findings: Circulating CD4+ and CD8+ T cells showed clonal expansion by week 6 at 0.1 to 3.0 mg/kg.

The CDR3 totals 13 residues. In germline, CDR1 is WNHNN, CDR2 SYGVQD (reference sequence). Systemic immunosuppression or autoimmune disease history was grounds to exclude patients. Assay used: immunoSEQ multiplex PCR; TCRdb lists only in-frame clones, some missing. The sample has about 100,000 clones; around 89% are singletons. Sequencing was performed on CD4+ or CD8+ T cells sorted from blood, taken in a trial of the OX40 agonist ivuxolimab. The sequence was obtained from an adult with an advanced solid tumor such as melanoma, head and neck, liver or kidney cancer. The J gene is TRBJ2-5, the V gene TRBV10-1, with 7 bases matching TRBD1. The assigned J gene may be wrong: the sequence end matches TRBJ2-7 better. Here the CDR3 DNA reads TGCGCCAGCAGTTTAGGGACAGCCTACGAGCAGTACTTC. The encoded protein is CASSLGTAYEQYF.